The 21 T cell receptor beta chains below were found in one sample sequenced in a study of tumor-infiltrating lymphocytes in primary liver carcinoma. With 400 to 550 ng total RNA as template and a constant-region primer, TCR beta cDNA was made. Slightly modified ARM-PCR, run as three nested multiplex PCR rounds, produced the TCR beta libraries. The opening two PCR rounds, around 9 cycles each, paired TRBV1-TRBV30 forward primers with a C-beta reverse primer. TCRdb ran MiXCR on the multiplex PCR reads and lists one entry per CDR3 protein. The repertoire consists of about 43,000 distinct CDR3 sequences, with 73% occurring once and the leading ten covering approximately 19%. For each extraction, RNA and DNA were obtained together from 20-30 mg of unsorted bulk tissue. Sequenced sample: liver tumor tissue from sampling region 2. Subset here: tumor region T2, inferior pole. These receptors were obtained from a man aged 35-49 years with primary liver carcinoma and hepatitis B virus infection.

In regard to this clonotype: One junction end does not reproduce the germline sequence, and a read error may be involved. This sequence joins TRBV29-1 and TRBJ2-7; possibly TRBD1 for D (6 bases). Germline V gives CDR1 SQVTM, CDR2 ANQGSEA. This CDR3 comprises 13 residues. The CDR3 spells CSVDTGYVGEQYF. For the CDR3, the DNA is TGTAGCGTTGATACAGGGTATGTCGGCGAGCAGTACTTC.

On this clonotype itself: An end of the junction does not agree with germline; a read error may underlie this. The gene calls are TRBV29-1 and TRBJ2-2; D not certain. CDR1 and CDR2 (germline): SQVTM, ANQGSEA. CDR3 length: 12 residues. In nucleotides, the CDR3 is TGCAGCGTTTCATCGAACACCGGAGAGCTGTTTTTT. Its protein is CSVSSNTGELFF.

Regarding this clonotype: One end of the junction is discordant with germline, which a read error may explain. This chain links TRBV4-3 with TRBJ1-3; TRBD1 matches at 7 bases. CDR3 length equals 17 residues. Germline assignment: CDR1 LGHNA and CDR2 YSLEER. The CDR3 bases are TGCGCCTGCAGCCAAACACCGGGACAGAGGGCTGGAAACACCATATATTTT. It encodes CACSQTPGQRAGNTIYF.

With regard to this clonotype: One junction end does not reproduce the germline sequence, and a read error may be involved. This chain joins TRBV29-1 and TRBJ2-3, with D possibly TRBD2 on 5 matching bases. This CDR3 is built from 14 residues. From germline, CDR1 is SQVTM and CDR2 ANQGSEA. The CDR3 bases are TGCAGTGTTGGAGCAGTGGGAGCGGTAGATACGCAGTATTTT. It yields the protein CSVGAVGAVDTQYF.

The rearrangement links TRBV5-1 to TRBJ1-3; D gene uncertain. Germline V gene data show CDR1 as SGHRS and CDR2 as YFSETQ. This CDR3 is 16 amino acids long. V lost 4 bases to trimming and J lost 2 bases, with 16 bases between them. CDR3 coding DNA: TGCGCCAGCAGCCTGGACGAGCAGAACCCTGGAAACACCATATATTTT. Its protein is CASSLDEQNPGNTIYF.

This clonotype was detected ten times or more. The chain carries TRBV14 and TRBJ1-1; weak D call: TRBD1 (5 bases). The CDR3 is 13 residues long. Germline CDR1 reads SGHDN; CDR2 reads FVKESK. V was trimmed by 3 bases and J by 11 bases, leaving 16 bases between them. CDR3 DNA sequence: TGTGCCAGCAGCCAGATACTCCAGGGCCGGGCTTTCTTT. Protein product: CASSQILQGRAFF.

As regards this clonotype: A much larger clone lies one base from this, so it may be a read error. The genes are TRBV28 and TRBJ2-4; weak D call: TRBD1 (6 bases). Germline lookup yields CDR1 MDHEN and CDR2 SYDVKM. The CDR3 has 16 amino acids. The CDR3 DNA sequence: TGTGCCAGCAGTCAACCGGACAGTGTAGCCAAAGACATTCAGTACTTC. Its protein is CASSQPDSVAKDIQYF.

Of note for this clonotype: The CDR3 carries no conserved terminal phenylalanine or tryptophan, so it likely arises from a read error. The V gene is TRBV11-2, the J gene TRBJ2-7, with a tentative D call TRBD1 (5 bases). The V end lost 10 bases, the J end lost 0 bases, and 16 bases lay between the germline ends. Germline-derived CDR1 and CDR2 are SGHAT and FQNNGV. The CDR3 contains 14 residues. The DNA for the CDR3 is TGTGCCAACAACTCTAACAGGAACTCCTACGAGCAGTACTCC. Its translation: CANNSNRNSYEQYS.

As concerns this clonotype: The junction and the germline gene differ at one end; a read error may be behind it. The rearrangement uses TRBV6-1 and TRBJ1-1; no clear D. The CDR3 is 13 amino acids. CDR1 and CDR2 from the germline V gene are MNHNS and SASEGT. The chain's CDR3 is CVSTLKEYTEALF. The CDR3, as DNA: TGTGTCAGCACCCTCAAGGAGTACACTGAAGCTTTATTT.

Comments on this clonotype: Sequence at one end of the junction differs from germline and may be a read error. The chain links TRBV12-3 or TRBV12-4 to TRBJ1-2; D gene uncertain. The CDR3 runs 14 residues. The CDR3 coding sequence is TGTGTCAGCAGTTTGGACCTAACTAACTACGGCTACACCTTC. It specifies CVSSLDLTNYGYTF.

This clonotype was picked up many times. The gene calls are TRBV28 and TRBJ1-1; no firm D call. Trimming cost V 4 bases and J 1 base, with 16 bases left between them. The CDR3 has 16 amino acids. Germline V lookup: CDR1 MDHEN, CDR2 SYDVKM. CDR3 sequence: CASSSGLGRTNTEAFF. The DNA of the CDR3 is TGTGCCAGCAGTTCGGGTTTGGGGAGGACGAACACTGAAGCTTTCTTT.

The chain combines TRBV6-5 with TRBJ2-2; tentative D call: TRBD2 (6 bases). Germline CDR1 and CDR2: MNHEY and SVGAGI. The V gene lost 3 bases and the J gene lost 12 bases, with 17 bases spanning the gap. The CDR3 length is 14 residues. The CDR3 DNA is TGTGCCAGCAGTTATCCGAGGAAACGGGAGAAGCTGTTTTTT. Residues: CASSYPRKREKLFF.

Remarks on this clonotype: As the CDR3 is not closed by the conserved phenylalanine or tryptophan, this likely results from a read error. The chain links TRBV6-1 to TRBJ1-3, with unresolved D. The CDR3 loop spans 14 amino acids. Germline V gene lookup returns CDR1 MNHNS and CDR2 SASEGT. The CDR3 DNA reads as TGTGCCAGCAGTGACTTCAGCTCTGGAAGCACCATATATCTT. Translation: CASSDFSSGSTIYL.

With regard to this clonotype: This may come from a read error, since a much larger clone is one base off. This chain connects TRBV11-2 to TRBJ2-6; D is undetermined. This CDR3 is 18 amino acids long. The V gene's germline CDR1 is SGHAT and CDR2 FQNNGV. The CDR3 spells CASSSWVPSLSGTNVLTF. As DNA, the CDR3 is TGTGCCAGCAGCAGCTGGGTACCAAGTCTCTCTGGGACCAACGTCCTGACTTTC.

The gene calls are TRBV11-2 and TRBJ2-7; a possible D gene is TRBD1 (5 bases). The CDR3 runs 13 residues. CDR1 is SGHAT and CDR2 is FQNNGV in the germline V gene. The CDR3: CVSSPRQSYEQYF. CDR3 DNA: TGTGTCAGTAGTCCTCGACAGTCCTACGAGCAGTACTTC.

This clonotype has a single count. This chain's CDR3 is CSVEKGDELYF. DNA for the CDR3: TGCAGCGTTGAAAAAGGTGACGAGCTATACTTC. The chain recombines TRBV29-1 with TRBJ2-7; D unresolved. Germline V gene data show CDR1 as SQVTM and CDR2 as ANQGSEA. The CDR3 totals 11 residues. The V gene lost 2 bases and the J gene lost 13 bases, with 15 bases spanning the gap.

Of note for this clonotype: The junction shows a germline mismatch at one end, possibly a read error. The genes are TRBV7-9 and TRBJ2-1; D is unclear. Germline V gives CDR1 SEHNR, CDR2 FQNEAQ (reference sequence). The CDR3 is 14 residues long. Here the CDR3 reads CTSSLEGSRPEQFF. The CDR3 bases are TGTACCAGCAGCTTAGAAGGTAGTCGGCCTGAGCAGTTCTTC.

This clonotype was seen a few times. At one of its ends the junction is not consistent with the germline gene, which may arise from a read error. The chain combines TRBV11-3 with TRBJ2-1; D not certain. The CDR3 totals 14 residues. CDR1 and CDR2 from the germline V gene are SGHNT and YENEEA. The CDR3 nucleotides read TGTGCCGGTAGCTTAGGCGTGTCGAACAATGAACAGTTCTTC. Its protein is CAGSLGVSNNEQFF. Drawing the rest from reference TRBV11-3 and TRBJ2-1, the complete variable domain is EAGVVQSPRYKIIEKKQPVAFWCNPISGHNTLYWYLQNLGQGPELLIRYENEEAVDDSQLPKDRFSAERLKGVDSTLKIQPAELGDSAVYLCAGSLGVSNNEQFFGPGTRLTVL.

This clonotype was observed many times. The chain is built from TRBV25-1 and TRBJ2-7; D may correspond to TRBD1 or TRBD2 (5 bases each). Trimming cost V 4 bases and J 6 bases, with 10 bases left between them. The CDR3 is 12 residues long. The germline CDR1 and CDR2 sequences are MGHDK and SYGVNS. The CDR3 loop reads CASSGFGAEQYF. In DNA form, the CDR3 reads TGTGCCAGCAGTGGTTTCGGGGCCGAGCAGTACTTC.

As regards this clonotype: The junction and the germline gene differ at one end; a read error may be behind it. The chain joins TRBV6-1 to TRBJ2-3; no reliable D call. This CDR3 spans 15 amino acids. In germline, CDR1 is MNHNS, CDR2 SASEGT. CDR3 loop: CASTVAVVSADTQYF. The CDR3 nucleotides read TGTGCCAGCACGGTAGCAGTTGTCTCCGCAGATACGCAATATTTT.

In the case of this clonotype: A much larger clone differs from this one at a single base, so this may be a read error. V gene TRBV9 combines with J gene TRBJ2-7; 8 nucleotides line up with TRBD2. CDR1 is SGDLS and CDR2 is YYNGEE in the germline V gene. The length of the CDR3 is 13 residues. V gave up 3 bases and J gave up 5 bases; unmatched junction bases: 4. The CDR3 region has the DNA TGTGCCAGCAGCGCCGCGACTAGCGACGAGCAGTACTTC. It specifies CASSAATSDEQYF.